This T cell receptor beta chain emerged from a study of early T cells in non-severe SARS-CoV-2 infection (dated by TCRdb to the early 2020s). At the level of the whole study: Bulk RNA from unsorted whole blood was used for TCR sequencing, so alpha and beta chains could not be paired.

Library preparation was by 5' RACE. Reads for this sample came from a NextSeq 500. To correct for sequencing error and PCR bias, the TCR library protocol tagged individual cDNA molecules with unique molecular identifiers. Sequencing covered both TCR alpha and beta chains, and within each sample the abundances of alpha and beta sequences were tightly co-correlated. As for how the authors treated the data: Decombinator V4 was used to annotate the V gene, J gene and CDR3 of the TCR sequences. TCRs were defined as expanded if a significant change between any two time points was detected under a Poisson model with p below 0.0001. TCR abundances were normalised to the total number of TCRs sequenced per sample and were expressed as counts per million. MAIT TCRs were defined by TRAV1-2 paired with TRAJ12, TRAJ20 or TRAJ33, and iNKT TCRs by TRAV10 paired with TRAJ18. VDJdb, accessed 1 November 2021, was searched for CMV, EBV and SARS-CoV-2 annotated TCRs, excluding TCRs annotated for multiple antigens. Through fastp at Q25 and MiXCR, TCRdb rebuilt clones from the public reads, retaining in-frame beta chains. Rows with a matching CDR3 protein are joined into one entry that keeps the most common DNA and genes. These V and J calls derive from TCRdb rather than the authors' analysis. Recorded for this sample are 75,000 or so distinct CDR3 sequences; roughly 10% of them occurred a single time. The ten most abundant clones make up 5% to 8% of the sample.

A case-control design nested within a healthcare worker cohort in London, UK, was used, with weekly nasopharyngeal swab PCR tests and blood sampling performed. Between 23 and 31 March 2020, the week of the UK lockdown, healthcare workers were enrolled and then followed up weekly for as long as 16 weeks. Many counts were recorded for this clonotype. The antigen it recognizes is unknown. Base qualities are not at hand, and no much larger clone is one base apart. The research as a whole found: VDJdb matching was skewed toward anti-spike CD8 responses and likely underestimated virus-specific expansions, missing private and CD4 specificities.

The CDR3, from cysteine to phenylalanine, totals 13 residues. Just the 39-base CDR3 DNA is kept, in frame starting at base 1. According to the germline V gene (reference sequence), CDR1 reads SEHNR and CDR2 reads FQNEAQ. The germline V end is reduced by 5 bases and the J end by 14 bases; junction bases left unmatched: 4. This TCR was recovered from an adult who was a healthcare worker with PCR-confirmed SARS-CoV-2 infection or an uninfected control (not recorded which). Rearrangement joined TRBV7-9 to TRBJ2-1, with 15 middle bases fitting TRBD2. The specimen sequenced was whole blood. The nucleotide sequence is TGTGCCAGCAGCCCGTGGACTAGCGGGGGGGAGTTCTTC. The translation is CASSPWTSGGEFF.